This entry describes one T cell receptor beta chain. The antigen remains undetermined. Trimming removed 1 base at V and 6 bases at J, with 9 bases between. Looked up from germline, CDR1 is SGHTA and CDR2 is FQGNSA. The CDR3 covers 14 residues. This entry belongs to a study of PD-1 blockade in classical Hodgkin lymphoma. Overall study findings and caveats: Newly diagnosed and completely responding patients shared comparable baseline diversity.

Sequenced by immunoSEQ multiplex PCR; TCRdb stores in-frame clones only, minus some. Of tens of thousands of clones detected, around four fifths appear once; the ten largest clones hold roughly 16%. Each patient's relapse followed autologous stem cell transplantation, and brentuximab vedotin exposure varied. Best overall response was complete response, partial response or progressive disease in these relapsed/refractory classical Hodgkin lymphoma patients. The clonotype was recovered from a human donor with classical Hodgkin lymphoma. The gene calls are TRBV7-2 and TRBJ2-2, with D possibly being TRBD2 (6 bases). Sequenced here: peripheral blood mononuclear cells (PBMCs), sampled before the second cycle of nivolumab. CDR3 DNA: TGTGCCAGCAGCTTAGGGTCTAGCGCCGGGGAGCTGTTTTTT. It specifies CASSLGSSAGELFF. The full variable domain, completed using reference TRBV7-2 and TRBJ2-2, is GAGVSQSPSNKVTEKGKDVELRCDPISGHTALYWYRQSLGQGLEFLIYFQGNSAPDKSGLPSDRFSAERTGGSVSTLTIQRTQQEDSAVYLCASSLGSSAGELFFGEGSRLTVL.